The 25 T cell receptor beta chains below come from one sample, sequenced in a study of blood T cell repertoires in COVID-19. Repertoires were generated with immunoSEQ multiplex PCR, while TCRdb's copy carries only in-frame clones and drops some. Here the sample spans around 100,000 clones, around 87% being singletons. The sequencing sample was made of peripheral blood. Every receptor here comes from a human donor in a cohort sampled during active COVID-19.

The chain joins TRBV3-1 (or the pseudogene TRBV3-2) to TRBJ2-7, with TRBD1 identical over 7 bases. CDR1 is LGHDT, CDR2 YNNKEL, per germline (reference sequence). V was pared by 0 bases and J by 3 bases, with 5 bases of the junction left unmatched. The CDR3 has 15 residues. The CDR3 loop is CASSQEMTGYYEQYF. CDR3 coding DNA: TGTGCCAGCAGCCAAGAGATGACAGGGTACTACGAGCAGTACTTC.

As concerns this clone: Other DNA sequences of this sample code for an identical CDR3. V is TRBV3-1 (or the pseudogene TRBV3-2) and J is TRBJ2-7, with D tentatively TRBD1 (6 bases). V lost 2 bases, J lost 4 bases, and 6 bases lay in between. The CDR3 runs 12 residues. Germline assignment: CDR1 LGHDT and CDR2 YNNKEL (reference sequence). The CDR3 is CASSQTGYEQYF. For the CDR3, the DNA is TGTGCCAGCAGCCAAACAGGGTACGAGCAGTACTTC.

The rearrangement joins TRBV9 to TRBJ2-7; the D gene is possibly TRBD2 (5 bases). The CDR3 spans 14 residues. The ends were cut back, 0 bases at V and 0 bases at J, with 7 bases in the middle. Germline values: CDR1 SGDLS, CDR2 YYNGEE. The CDR3 DNA reads as TGTGCCAGCAGCGTAGATCGGGACTCCTACGAGCAGTACTTC. This sequence encodes CASSVDRDSYEQYF.

The chain recombines TRBV28 with TRBJ1-2; D perhaps matches TRBD1 (6 bases). Between the trimmed V and J ends, which lost 6 bases and 5 bases, there was a span of 10 bases. Germline CDR1 MDHEN, CDR2 SYDVKM. The length of the CDR3 is 12 residues. The CDR3 is CASSPGQYGYTF. CDR3 sequence (DNA): TGTGCCAGCAGCCCTGGACAGTATGGCTACACCTTC.

The chain employs TRBV2 and TRBJ2-6; 7 nucleotides align to TRBD1. Germline assignment: CDR1 SNHLY and CDR2 FYNNEI. This CDR3 is 15 amino acids long. V trimming: 8 bases; J trimming: 4 bases; junction bases outside the gene matches: 8. The CDR3 DNA follows: TGTGCCAGCGGATCGGGACAGCTCGGGGCCAACGTCCTGACTTTC. Protein sequence: CASGSGQLGANVLTF.

The chain uses TRBV9 and TRBJ2-2, with 8 bases that match TRBD2. This CDR3 comprises 16 residues. Losses at the gene ends were 2 bases for V and 1 base for J; bases not matched to a gene: 4. Germline loops: CDR1 SGDLS, CDR2 YYNGEE. The CDR3 DNA reads as TGTGCCAGCAGCGTCTTAGCGGGAAGGAACACCGGGGAGCTGTTTTTT. Residues: CASSVLAGRNTGELFF.

V usage is TRBV18 and J usage is TRBJ1-4; no clear D gene. CDR1 and CDR2 from the germline V gene are KGHSH and LQKENI. The CDR3 spans 12 residues. V lost 3 bases to trimming and J lost 5 bases, with 4 bases between them. This CDR3 is CASSPQNEKLFF. The CDR3 DNA reads as TGTGCCAGCTCACCGCAGAATGAAAAACTGTTTTTT.

This clone has more than one count but fewer than ten. This chain uses TRBV2 with TRBJ1-5; TRBD1 aligns across 7 bases. The germline V gene encodes CDR1 SNHLY and CDR2 FYNNEI. The CDR3 loop spans 14 amino acids. Unmatched junction bases numbered 6, after V lost 6 bases and J lost 4 bases. CDR3 nucleotide sequence: TGTGCCAGCAGCGGGACAGTTCAAAATCAGCCCCAGCATTTT. It translates to CASSGTVQNQPQHF.

The V and J genes are TRBV4-3 and TRBJ2-3; TRBD1 matches 9 bases. CDR1 is LGHNA and CDR2 is YSLEER in the germline V gene. The CDR3 extends over 17 amino acids. V lost 6 bases, J lost 4 bases, and 14 bases stayed unmatched. CDR3 nucleotide sequence: TGCGCCAGCAGTCGACGCGTGACAGGGGGGATCCCAGATACGCAGTATTTT. Protein sequence: CASSRRVTGGIPDTQYF.

Here the CDR3 reads CASSQGSGSYNEQFF. CDR3 sequence (DNA): TGTGCCAGCAGCCAAGGAAGCGGTTCCTACAATGAGCAGTTCTTC. J is TRBJ2-1 and V is TRBV3-1 (or the pseudogene TRBV3-2); TRBD2 might be the D (5 bases). Per germline, CDR1 LGHDT and CDR2 YNNKEL (reference sequence). The V gene lost 1 base and the J gene lost 1 base, with 8 bases spanning the gap. This CDR3 comprises 15 residues.

V gene TRBV5-6 combines with J gene TRBJ2-7, with 11 positions matching TRBD2. The V segment lost 4 bases and the J segment 7 bases; nucleotides outside the gene matches: 19. CDR3 length equals 18 residues. Germline V gene data show CDR1 as SGHDT and CDR2 as YYEEEE. The CDR3 spells CASSPGTSGAPLTVEQYF. The CDR3 DNA follows: TGTGCCAGCAGCCCCGGGACTAGCGGAGCGCCTCTCACGGTAGAGCAGTACTTC.

In this sample, this clone turned up once. The J gene is TRBJ2-5, the V gene TRBV7-9; 11 positions agree with TRBD2. The germline V gene encodes CDR1 SEHNR and CDR2 FQNEAQ (reference sequence). The CDR3 consists of 15 residues. V was clipped by 5 bases and J by 0 bases; unmatched bases: 2. CDR3 sequence reads: CASSPGLADQETQYF. The CDR3 bases are TGTGCCAGCAGCCCGGGACTAGCGGACCAAGAGACCCAGTACTTC.

This chain joins TRBV5-4 and TRBJ2-3, with 7 bases that match TRBD2. In germline, CDR1 is SGHNT, CDR2 YYREEE (reference sequence). The CDR3 extends over 16 amino acids. After removal of 0 bases from V and 0 bases from J, the junction contained 4 bases not matched to a gene. CDR3 bases: TGTGCCAGCAGCTTGGAAGCGGGACCTAGCACAGATACGCAGTATTTT. Protein: CASSLEAGPSTDTQYF.

In this sample, this clone turned up a few times. This chain links TRBV5-5 with TRBJ2-7; no reliable D call. CDR1 is SGHKS, CDR2 YYEKEE, per germline (reference sequence). The CDR3 is 13 amino acids. Trimming stripped 0 bases from V and 2 bases from J, with 6 bases between. CDR3 DNA sequence: TGTGCCAGCAGCTTGGGTCGTCCCTACGAGCAGTACTTC. This sequence encodes CASSLGRPYEQYF.

V usage is TRBV19 and J usage is TRBJ2-7; 9 bases fit TRBD1. This CDR3 contains 15 residues. J was trimmed by 0 bases and V by 5 bases; bases with no gene match: 5. Germline V gene lookup returns CDR1 LNHDA and CDR2 SQIVND (reference sequence). The CDR3 protein is CASSLGQGSSYEQYF. CDR3 sequence (DNA): TGTGCCAGTAGTCTTGGACAGGGGAGCTCCTACGAGCAGTACTTC.

As for this clone: This sample also contains other DNA sequences that code for the same CDR3. V is TRBV7-3 and J is TRBJ2-5, with a possible D match to TRBD2 (5 bases). V was shortened by 2 bases and J by 4 bases, with 8 bases between the two germline ends. Germline lookup yields CDR1 SGHTA and CDR2 FQGTGA. The CDR3 has 13 amino acids. CDR3 DNA sequence: TGTGCCAGCAGCTTAGGACTCAGAGAGACCCAGTACTTC. This gives the protein CASSLGLRETQYF.

The chain couples TRBV9 to TRBJ2-2; 9 bases align to TRBD1. Losses at the gene ends were 3 bases for V and 4 bases for J; bases not matched to a gene: 7. Looked up from germline, CDR1 is SGDLS and CDR2 is YYNGEE. CDR3 size: 16 residues. In nucleotides, the CDR3 is TGTGCCAGCAGCGCTCGGGGACAGGGTGTCACCGGGGAGCTGTTTTTT. This encodes CASSARGQGVTGELFF.

V usage is TRBV29-1 and J usage is TRBJ2-7; 9 bases match TRBD2. V lost 4 bases and J lost 4; bases outside the gene matches: 11. This CDR3 contains 15 residues. CDR1 SQVTM and CDR2 ANQGSEA come from the germline V gene. In nucleotides, the CDR3 is TGCAGCGTTGCTGCGCGGGAGGGCCTACCATACGAGCAGTACTTC. The encoded protein is CSVAAREGLPYEQYF.

The rearrangement joins TRBV11-3 to TRBJ2-1, with 9 positions matching TRBD2. Germline V lookup: CDR1 SGHNT, CDR2 YENEEA. The V segment lost 4 bases and the J segment 6 bases; nucleotides outside the gene matches: 7. This CDR3 comprises 15 residues. The CDR3 DNA is TGTGCCAGCAGCTACGGGACTAGCAGATCCAATGAGCAGTTCTTC. This codes for CASSYGTSRSNEQFF.

The chain carries TRBV11-2 and TRBJ2-2, with 7 bases identical to TRBD1. The CDR3 extends over 17 amino acids. With 1 base clipped from V and 5 bases from J, the junction kept 10 bases outside the gene matches. Germline-derived CDR1 and CDR2 are SGHAT and FQNNGV. CDR3 residues: CASSLVKGAVWTGELFF. The CDR3 bases are TGTGCCAGCAGCTTAGTGAAGGGGGCGGTTTGGACCGGGGAGCTGTTTTTT.

The chain uses TRBV4-2 and TRBJ2-5, with 12 bases identical to TRBD2. The J segment lost 5 bases and the V segment lost 2 bases, leaving 6 bases of the junction unmatched. The CDR3 is 16 residues long. Germline V gene lookup returns CDR1 LGHNA and CDR2 YNFKEQ. CDR3: CASSQRLAGEGETQYF. The CDR3 bases are TGTGCCAGCAGCCAAAGACTAGCGGGAGAGGGTGAGACCCAGTACTTC.

V usage is TRBV6-5 and J usage is TRBJ1-2; 8 nucleotides match TRBD1. This CDR3 comprises 15 residues. V shed 6 bases and J 3 bases; nucleotides not matched to a gene: 9. The germline CDR1 and CDR2 sequences are MNHEY and SVGAGI. CDR3 coding DNA: TGTGCCAGCAGCGACAGGGGAAGCGAAGACTATGGCTACACCTTC. This translates into CASSDRGSEDYGYTF.

V and J are TRBV5-1 and TRBJ1-4; tentatively, D is TRBD1 (5 bases). The V end lost 0 bases, the J end lost 7 bases, and 13 bases lay between the germline ends. The CDR3 covers 15 residues. Germline assignment: CDR1 SGHRS and CDR2 YFSETQ. The CDR3 DNA reads TGCGCCAGCAGCTTGGTCGGCAGGGAGGGTGAAAAACTGTTTTTT. Residues: CASSLVGREGEKLFF.

The genes are TRBV28 and TRBJ2-6; 7 bases align to TRBD2. The junction had 8 bases not matched to a gene; V was cut back by 4 bases and J by 2 bases. In germline, CDR1 is MDHEN, CDR2 SYDVKM. This CDR3 has 17 residues. CDR3 DNA sequence: TGTGCCAGCAGTTATTGGCAGGGAGGGACTGGGGCCAACGTCCTGACTTTC. As protein: CASSYWQGGTGANVLTF.

The chain combines TRBV7-8 with TRBJ1-5; D remains unclear. The V end lost 5 bases, the J end lost 0 bases, and 14 bases lay between the germline ends. The CDR3 contains 16 residues. Looked up from germline, CDR1 is SGHVS and CDR2 is FQNEAQ. As DNA, the CDR3 is TGTGCCAGCAGCCAAGGGAGGCAGCCTAGCAATCAGCCCCAGCATTTT. Translating it yields CASSQGRQPSNQPQHF.